Each of the 2 T cell receptor beta chains below was sequenced from the same sample in a study of T cell responses to AZD1222 COVID-19 vaccine. The protocol was immunoSEQ multiplex PCR, while the TCRdb copy is restricted to in-frame clones and leaves out a portion. This sample has 150,000 or so clones; 80% to 95% occur once, and the top ten carry less than 4.5%. Source: peripheral blood, taken on day 0 of AZD1222 vaccination. The origin of the receptors is an adult in good health.

The chain is built from TRBV25-1 and TRBJ2-2; the D is unclear. Germline values: CDR1 MGHDK, CDR2 SYGVNS. The CDR3 is 13 amino acids. Trimming took 5 bases from V and 6 from J, leaving 10 bases between them. The CDR3 DNA reads TGTGCCAGCAGTCGGGTCGGAGCCGGGGAGCTGTTTTTT. Its protein is CASSRVGAGELFF.

This sequence joins TRBV28 and TRBJ2-7; 7 bases agree with TRBD1. This CDR3 contains 16 residues. V dropped 4 bases and J dropped 2; count of bases not matched to a gene: 11. The germline V gene encodes CDR1 MDHEN and CDR2 SYDVKM. In nucleotides, the CDR3 is TGTGCCAGCAGTTCCGCAGACAGGGTGTATACCTACGAGCAGTACTTC. Its translation is CASSSADRVYTYEQYF.